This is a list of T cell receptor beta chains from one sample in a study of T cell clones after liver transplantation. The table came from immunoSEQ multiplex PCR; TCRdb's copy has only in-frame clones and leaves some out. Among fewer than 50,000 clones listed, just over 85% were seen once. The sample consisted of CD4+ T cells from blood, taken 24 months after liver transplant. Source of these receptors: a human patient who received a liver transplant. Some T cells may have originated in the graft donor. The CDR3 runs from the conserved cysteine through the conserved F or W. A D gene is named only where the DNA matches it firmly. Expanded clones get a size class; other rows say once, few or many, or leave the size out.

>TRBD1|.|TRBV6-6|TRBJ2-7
CASSPSGQGTYEQYF
TGTGCCAGCAGTCCGTCGGGACAGGGGACCTACGAGCAGTACTTC
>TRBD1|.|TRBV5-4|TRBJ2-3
CASSRDRGGDTQYF
TGTGCCAGCAGCCGGGACAGGGGCGGAGATACGCAGTATTTT
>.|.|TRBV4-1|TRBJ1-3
CASSPGQTVSGNTIYF
TGCGCCAGCAGCCCCGGACAGACCGTCTCTGGAAACACCATATATTTT
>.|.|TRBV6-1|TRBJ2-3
CASREGPSTDTQYF
TGTGCCAGCAGAGAGGGGCCTAGCACAGATACGCAGTATTTT
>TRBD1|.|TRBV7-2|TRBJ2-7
CASSLYPGTGRLEQYF
TGTGCCAGCAGCCTTTATCCCGGGACAGGCCGTCTCGAGCAGTACTTC
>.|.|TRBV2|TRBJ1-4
CASGASTNEKLFF
TGTGCCAGTGGGGCTTCAACTAATGAAAAACTGTTTTTT
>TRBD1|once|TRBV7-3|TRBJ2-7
CASSPDRVNEQYF
TGTGCCAGCAGCCCGGACAGGGTAAACGAGCAGTACTTC
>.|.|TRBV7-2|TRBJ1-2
CASSFNYGYTF
TGTGCCAGCAGCTTTAACTATGGCTACACCTTC
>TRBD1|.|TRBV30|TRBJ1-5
CAINRGGNQPQHF
TGTGCCATTAACAGGGGCGGCAATCAGCCCCAGCATTTT
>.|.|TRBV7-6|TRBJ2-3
CASSLARGGDTQYF
TGTGCCAGCAGCTTAGCCAGGGGAGGAGATACGCAGTATTTT
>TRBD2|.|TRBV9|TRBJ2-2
CASSVVSGVDTGELFF
TGTGCCAGCAGCGTAGTTAGCGGGGTAGACACCGGGGAGCTGTTTTTT
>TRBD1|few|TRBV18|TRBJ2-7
CASSPGQVTYEQYF
TGTGCCAGCTCACCAGGACAGGTTACCTACGAGCAGTACTTC
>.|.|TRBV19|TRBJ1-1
CASVGVNTEAFF
TGTGCCAGTGTAGGGGTGAACACTGAAGCTTTCTTT
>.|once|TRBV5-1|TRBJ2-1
CASSPSANSYNEQFF
TGCGCCAGCAGCCCTAGCGCCAACTCCTACAATGAGCAGTTCTTC
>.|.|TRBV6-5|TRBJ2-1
CASRGSAYNEQFF
TGTGCCAGCAGGGGGAGCGCCTACAATGAGCAGTTCTTC
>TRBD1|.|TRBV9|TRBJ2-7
CASSKTGFGDEQYF
TGTGCCAGCAGCAAGACAGGGTTTGGTGACGAGCAGTACTTC
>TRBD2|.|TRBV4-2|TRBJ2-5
CASSQGGGGKETQYF
TGTGCCAGCAGCCAAGGAGGCGGGGGGAAAGAGACCCAGTACTTC
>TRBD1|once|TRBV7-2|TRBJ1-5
CASSGQGSQPQHF
TGTGCCAGCAGTGGACAGGGGAGTCAGCCCCAGCATTTT
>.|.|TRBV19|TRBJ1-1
CASSVKVVAFF
TGTGCCAGTAGTGTGAAGGTCGTAGCTTTCTTT
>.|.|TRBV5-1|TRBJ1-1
CASSLDKGPTEAFF
TGCGCCAGCAGCTTGGATAAGGGACCCACTGAAGCTTTCTTT
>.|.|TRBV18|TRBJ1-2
CASSPLDDYGYTF
TGTGCCAGCTCACCCCTGGACGATTATGGCTACACCTTC
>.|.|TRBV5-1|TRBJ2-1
CASSLEYGYDEQFF
TGCGCCAGCAGCTTGGAATACGGTTATGATGAGCAGTTCTTC
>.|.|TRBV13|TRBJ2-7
CASNLGRSGEQYF
TGTGCCAGCAATCTCGGACGGTCCGGCGAGCAGTACTTC
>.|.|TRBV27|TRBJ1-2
CASSDGRGYTF
TGTGCCAGCAGTGACGGACGTGGCTACACCTTC
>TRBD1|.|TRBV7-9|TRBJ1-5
CASSKTETGGGQPQHF
TGTGCCAGCAGCAAAACCGAGACAGGGGGCGGTCAGCCCCAGCATTTT
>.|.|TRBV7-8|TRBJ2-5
CASSLGLTSQETQYF
TGTGCCAGCAGCTTAGGACTGACTAGCCAAGAGACCCAGTACTTC
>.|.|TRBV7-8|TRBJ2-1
CASSYLDRRNEQFF
TGTGCCAGCAGCTACCTTGACAGGCGGAATGAGCAGTTCTTC
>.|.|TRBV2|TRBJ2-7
CASSPGWASYEQYF
TGTGCCAGCAGTCCGGGGTGGGCCTCCTACGAGCAGTACTTC
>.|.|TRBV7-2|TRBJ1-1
CASRGREKSTAFF
TGTGCCAGCAGAGGCAGGGAGAAGAGTACAGCTTTCTTT
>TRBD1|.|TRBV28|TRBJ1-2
CASSFPLGQGANGYTF
TGTGCCAGCAGTTTCCCCCTCGGACAGGGGGCGAATGGCTACACCTTC
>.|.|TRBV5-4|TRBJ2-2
CASSLPDSGELFF
TGTGCCAGCAGCCTGCCCGATTCCGGGGAGCTGTTTTTT
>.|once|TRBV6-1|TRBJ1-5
CASSEAGGSNQPQHF
TGTGCCAGCAGTGAAGCTGGGGGGAGCAATCAGCCCCAGCATTTT
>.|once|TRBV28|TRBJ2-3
CASSFIGAEDTQYF
TGTGCCAGCAGTTTCATCGGTGCGGAGGATACGCAGTATTTT
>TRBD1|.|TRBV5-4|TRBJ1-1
CASSPKTGVNTEAFF
TGTGCCAGCAGCCCGAAGACAGGGGTGAACACTGAAGCTTTCTTT
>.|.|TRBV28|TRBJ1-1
CASRLTVGFGEAFF
TGTGCCAGCAGGCTCACGGTCGGGTTCGGGGAAGCTTTCTTT
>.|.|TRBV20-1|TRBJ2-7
CSAWEKYEQYF
TGCAGTGCTTGGGAGAAATACGAGCAGTACTTC
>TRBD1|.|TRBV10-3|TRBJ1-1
CAIRETGVNTEAFF
TGTGCCATCAGAGAGACAGGGGTGAACACTGAAGCTTTCTTT
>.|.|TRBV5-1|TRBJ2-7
CASSLEAVGGKQYF
TGCGCCAGCAGCTTGGAAGCTGTCGGCGGAAAGCAGTACTTC
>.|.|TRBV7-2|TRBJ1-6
CASALGGTYNSPLHF
TGTGCCAGCGCGCTGGGGGGGACCTATAATTCACCCCTCCACTTT
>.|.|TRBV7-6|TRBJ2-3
CASSLSGSSTDTQYF
TGTGCCAGCAGCTTAAGTGGCTCAAGCACAGATACGCAGTATTTT
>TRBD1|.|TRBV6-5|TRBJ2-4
CASSGQGNIQYF
TGTGCCAGCAGTGGACAGGGGAACATTCAGTACTTC
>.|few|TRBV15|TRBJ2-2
CATSRDSYRAIGELFF
TGTGCCACCAGCAGAGATTCTTACAGAGCGATCGGGGAGCTGTTTTTT
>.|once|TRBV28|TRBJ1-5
CASTPAGNQPQHF
TGTGCCAGCACCCCAGCAGGGAATCAGCCCCAGCATTTT
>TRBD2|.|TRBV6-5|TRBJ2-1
CASFTSGVYNEQFF
TGTGCCAGCTTTACTAGCGGGGTTTACAATGAGCAGTTCTTC
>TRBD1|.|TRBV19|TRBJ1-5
CASSFRIGQGAEQPQHF
TGTGCCAGTAGTTTTCGGATCGGACAGGGGGCGGAACAGCCCCAGCATTTT
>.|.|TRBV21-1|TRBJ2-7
CASSKGGGHSTTYEQYF
TGTGCCAGCAGCAAAGGTGGGGGACACTCAACCACCTACGAGCAGTACTTC
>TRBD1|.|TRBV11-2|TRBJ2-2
CASSTGTGGITGELFF
TGTGCCAGCAGCACAGGGACAGGGGGCATCACCGGGGAGCTGTTTTTT
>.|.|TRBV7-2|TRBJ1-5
CASSLSAGSNQPQHF
TGTGCCAGCAGCTTATCGGCAGGAAGCAATCAGCCCCAGCATTTT
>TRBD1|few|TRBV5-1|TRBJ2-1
CASSPGQIYNEQFF
TGCGCCAGCAGCCCGGGACAGATCTACAATGAGCAGTTCTTC
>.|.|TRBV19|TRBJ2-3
CASTPIGRGPSTDTQYF
TGTGCCAGTACCCCTATTGGGCGGGGACCCAGCACAGATACGCAGTATTTT
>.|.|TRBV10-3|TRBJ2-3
CAISGPTDTQYF
TGTGCCATTAGCGGCCCCACAGATACGCAGTATTTT
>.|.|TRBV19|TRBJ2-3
CASSITAGRESDTQYF
TGTGCCAGTAGTATTACAGCGGGCAGGGAGTCAGATACGCAGTATTTT